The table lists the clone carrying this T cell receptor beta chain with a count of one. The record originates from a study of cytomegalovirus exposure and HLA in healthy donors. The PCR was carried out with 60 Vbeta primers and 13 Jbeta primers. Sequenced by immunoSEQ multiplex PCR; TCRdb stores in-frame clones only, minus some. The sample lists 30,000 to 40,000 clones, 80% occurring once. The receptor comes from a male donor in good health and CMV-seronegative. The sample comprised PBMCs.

The CDR3 bases are TGTGCCAGCAGCCACGGGACAGGGGGCTACGAGCAGTACTTC. This translates into CASSHGTGGYEQYF. The chain recombines TRBV14 with TRBJ2-7; TRBD1 matches at 11 bases. The CDR3 spans 14 residues. Looked up from germline, CDR1 is SGHDN and CDR2 is FVKESK. J was trimmed by 3 bases and V by 3 bases; bases with no gene match: 1.